The 18 T cell receptor beta chains below were found in one sample sequenced in a study of monozygotic twins with inflammatory bowel disease. TCRdb reprocessed the 5' RACE reads, with one entry per CDR3 protein and no DNA. This listing includes some 330,000 distinct CDR3 sequences. The sequenced material came from blood. These receptors all come from a human donor with ulcerative colitis or Crohn's disease, or a healthy co-twin of an affected twin (not recorded which).

The chain recombines TRBV6-1 with TRBJ2-5; TCRdb returns TRBD1, unconfirmable since there is no DNA. Germline values: CDR1 MNHNS, CDR2 SASEGT. The CDR3 is 15 residues long. CDR3 residues: CASTTGTANQETQYF.

The chain joins TRBV5-6 to TRBJ1-2. In germline, CDR1 is SGHDT, CDR2 YYEEEE. The length of the CDR3 is 12 residues. The CDR3 region is CASSFYTYGYTF.

V gene TRBV12-3 or TRBV12-4 combines with J gene TRBJ2-4; TCRdb's D call of TRBD1 is untestable without DNA. The CDR3 extends over 12 amino acids. The CDR3 loop is CASSLDRVIQYF.

The V call is TRBV20-1, the J call TRBJ2-7; TCRdb gives TRBD1 as the D gene, but with no DNA this cannot be confirmed. Germline CDR1 is DFQATT and CDR2 is SNEGSKA (reference sequence). The CDR3 spans 15 residues. The CDR3 loop reads CSASTGTGYAYEQYF.

V gene TRBV20-1 combines with J gene TRBJ2-5; TCRdb's D gene call, TRBD2, goes unchecked for lack of DNA. CDR3 length: 15 residues. CDR1 is DFQATT and CDR2 is SNEGSKA in the germline V gene (reference sequence). CDR3: CSARGIRGIQETQYF.

The chain is built from TRBV12-3 or TRBV12-4 and TRBJ2-5; TCRdb outputs TRBD1, but without DNA this stays unchecked. The CDR3 consists of 16 residues. The CDR3 spells CASSPTGTGQGETQYF.

The chain links TRBV7-2 to TRBJ2-1; TCRdb calls TRBD2, which cannot be checked without DNA. The CDR3 has 15 amino acids. Per germline, CDR1 SGHTA and CDR2 FQGNSA. CDR3: CASSSAGTSGNEQFF.

This chain joins TRBV6-2 or TRBV6-3 and TRBJ1-1; with no DNA, the TCRdb D assignment of TRBD1 cannot be verified. The CDR3 is 16 amino acids. CDR1 and CDR2 (germline): MNHEY, SVGEGT. The chain's CDR3 is CASRRGQGRGFTEAFF.

The chain employs TRBV7-9 and TRBJ2-5; the D gene TCRdb calls, TRBD1, cannot be checked with no DNA. CDR1 and CDR2 from the germline V gene are SEHNR and FQNEAQ (reference sequence). The CDR3 totals 14 residues. CDR3 protein: CASSLVTGVKTQYF.

This chain uses TRBV4-2 with TRBJ2-1; TCRdb designates TRBD1, a call that cannot be tested without DNA. Germline loops: CDR1 LGHNA, CDR2 YNFKEQ. This CDR3 is built from 16 residues. The chain's CDR3 is CASSQGGGQGGDEQFF.

This chain links TRBV7-9 with TRBJ1-2. The germline CDR1 and CDR2 sequences are SEHNR and FQNEAQ (reference sequence). This CDR3 has 13 residues. CDR3 amino acids: CASSLGVGYGYTF.

The chain carries TRBV15 and TRBJ2-1; the TCRdb D gene call, TRBD2, has no DNA to confirm it. The CDR3 runs 16 residues. Germline CDR1 LNHNV, CDR2 YYDKDF (reference sequence). The CDR3 loop is CATSRATSGVSNEQFF.

The chain recombines TRBV7-6 with TRBJ1-3. This CDR3 is built from 17 residues. From germline, CDR1 is SGHVS and CDR2 FNYEAQ. CDR3 sequence: CASSPRVGLTSGNTIYF. Looking up the rest from reference TRBV7-6 and TRBJ1-3 gives the full variable domain: GAGVSQSPRYKVTKRGQDVALRCDPISGHVSLYWYRQALGQGPEFLTYFNYEAQQDKSGLPNDRFSAERPEGSISTLTIQRTEQRDSAMYRCASSPRVGLTSGNTIYFGEGSWLTVV.

The chain is built from TRBV20-1 and TRBJ2-1; the D call of TRBD2 rests on TCRdb alone, since no DNA is present to check it. Per germline, CDR1 DFQATT and CDR2 SNEGSKA (reference sequence). CDR3 size: 13 residues. CDR3 loop: CSAGEARTDEQFF.

This rearrangement joins TRBV6-6 to TRBJ2-6; TCRdb names TRBD1, which stays unverified in the absence of DNA. This CDR3 has 13 residues. CDR1 and CDR2 from the germline V gene are MNHNY and SVGAGI (reference sequence). CDR3: CASDVPGANVLTF.

This chain uses TRBV12-3 or TRBV12-4 with TRBJ2-6; TCRdb names TRBD1, which stays unverified in the absence of DNA. CDR3 length: 19 amino acids. CDR3 sequence reads: CASRAGSGIGGFGANVLTF.

V and J are TRBV10-1 and TRBJ2-5. Germline-derived CDR1 and CDR2 are WNHNN and SYGVQD (reference sequence). CDR3 length equals 13 residues. The CDR3 spells CASSELKTGTQYF.

The chain joins TRBV20-1 to TRBJ1-2. The CDR3 is 11 residues long. Germline CDR1 is DFQATT and CDR2 is SNEGSKA (reference sequence). CDR3 sequence reads: CSARAEYGYTF.